This T cell receptor beta chain was documented in a study of OX40 agonist ivuxolimab in advanced cancers. Study as a whole: Clinicians treated patients with ivuxolimab, an agonistic anti-OX40 (CD134) antibody.

This clone has just a few counts. The data were produced by immunoSEQ multiplex PCR, yet TCRdb's version contains in-frame clones alone and is incomplete. The table shows 40,000 to 50,000 clones, with 85% to 90% occurring only once. The germline V and J ends were trimmed by 7 bases and 11 bases, with 17 bases remaining between them. The CDR3 contains 11 residues. Per the germline V gene, CDR1 is SQVTM and CDR2 is ANQGSEA. This clonotype was sampled from an adult with an advanced solid tumor such as melanoma, head and neck, liver or kidney cancer. The chain carries TRBV29-1 and TRBJ1-1; D possibly corresponds to TRBD1 (5 bases). Material: CD4+ or CD8+ T cells sorted from blood, obtained in a trial of the OX40 agonist ivuxolimab. The CDR3, as DNA: TGCAGCGCCAGAGGGACGTCAGCGGCTTTCTTT. Its translation is CSARGTSAAFF.